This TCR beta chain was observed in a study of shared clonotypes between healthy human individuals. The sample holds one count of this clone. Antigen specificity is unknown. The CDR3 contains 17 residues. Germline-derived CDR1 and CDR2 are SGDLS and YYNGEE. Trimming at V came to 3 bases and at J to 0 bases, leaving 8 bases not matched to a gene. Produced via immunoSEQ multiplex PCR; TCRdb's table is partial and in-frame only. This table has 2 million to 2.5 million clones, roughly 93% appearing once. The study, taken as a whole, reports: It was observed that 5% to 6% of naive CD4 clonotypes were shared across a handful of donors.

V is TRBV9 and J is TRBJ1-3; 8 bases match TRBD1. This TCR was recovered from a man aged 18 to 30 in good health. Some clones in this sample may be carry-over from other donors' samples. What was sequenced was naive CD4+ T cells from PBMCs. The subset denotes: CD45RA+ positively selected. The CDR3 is CASSAGTGRGSGNTIYF. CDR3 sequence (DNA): TGTGCCAGCAGCGCAGGGACAGGTAGGGGCTCTGGAAACACCATATATTTT.